Listed below are T cell receptor beta chains from one sample, sequenced in a study of cytomegalovirus exposure and HLA in healthy donors. Generated by immunoSEQ multiplex PCR, the TCRdb table keeps only in-frame clones and is missing some. The profile shows more than 150,000 clones, roughly 80% of them singletons. What was sequenced was PBMCs. These receptors were taken from a girl aged 10 to 17 in good health and CMV-seropositive. The CDR3 runs from the conserved cysteine through the conserved F or W. Fields, in order: clone size, D gene, V gene, J gene, CDR3 protein, CDR3 DNA. The D gene is left open where the match is weak. The size of a clone is reported for some rows only, either as once, few or many, or as a class for expanded clones.

>NA|TRBD2|TRBV6-5|TRBJ2-7
CASSWTSGLPYEQYF
TGTGCCAGCAGTTGGACTAGCGGGTTACCCTACGAGCAGTACTTC
>NA|TRBD2|TRBV18|TRBJ2-5
CASSPPGSGRGQETQYF
TGTGCCAGCTCACCACCGGGAAGCGGGAGAGGACAAGAGACCCAGTACTTC
>NA|TRBD1|TRBV5-1|TRBJ2-2
CASSLGGTGHTGELFF
TGCGCCAGCAGTCTGGGGGGGACAGGGCACACCGGGGAGCTGTTTTTT
>few|TRBD1|TRBV6-6|TRBJ1-1
CASSLDRGGAFF
TGTGCCAGCAGTCTCGACAGGGGGGGAGCTTTCTTT
>once|TRBD1|TRBV5-1|TRBJ2-2
CASSGQGAGTGELFF
TGCGCCAGCAGCGGACAGGGGGCGGGGACCGGGGAGCTGTTTTTT
>NA|NA|TRBV7-6|TRBJ2-6
CASSRSSGANVLTF
TGTGCCAGCAGCCGGAGCTCTGGGGCCAACGTCCTGACTTTC
>once|NA|TRBV4-3|TRBJ1-2
CASSQDTSYGYTF
TGCGCCAGCAGCCAAGATACCAGCTATGGCTACACCTTC
>NA|NA|TRBV27|TRBJ1-2
CASSRHDKLTLYGYTF
TGTGCCAGCAGTCGACACGACAAGCTCACCCTCTATGGCTACACCTTC
>NA|NA|TRBV10-3|TRBJ1-2
CATEAGNYGYTF
TGTGCCACAGAGGCGGGGAACTATGGCTACACCTTC
>NA|NA|TRBV5-1|TRBJ1-2
CASSPGQFVTMGYTF
TGCGCCAGCAGCCCCGGACAGTTTGTAACTATGGGCTACACCTTC
>NA|TRBD2|TRBV7-6|TRBJ2-1
CASSSSTSGYNEQFF
TGTGCCAGCAGCTCTTCGACTAGCGGTTACAATGAGCAGTTCTTC
>once|NA|TRBV25-1|TRBJ1-2
CASSGVRANYGYTF
TGTGCCAGCAGTGGGGTGAGGGCGAACTATGGCTACACCTTC
>NA|TRBD1|TRBV7-9|TRBJ1-3
CASSLDKGAVGNTIYF
TGTGCCAGCAGCTTAGACAAGGGGGCGGTTGGAAACACCATATATTTT
>NA|TRBD2|TRBV13|TRBJ2-7
CASSLGGRTSGYEQYF
TGTGCCAGCAGCTTAGGAGGCCGGACTAGCGGATACGAGCAGTACTTC